Sequencing of this TCR beta chain was carried out in a study of T cell repertoires in cytomegalovirus infection. A single record per CDR3 protein comes from TCRdb applying MiXCR to the reads. The sample consists of approximately 73,000 distinct CDR3 sequences, roughly 40% of them appearing once. The length of the CDR3 is 16 residues. Trimming at V came to 1 base and at J to 2 bases, leaving 5 bases not matched to a gene. The germline gives CDR1 SEHNR, CDR2 FQNEAQ (reference sequence). In its sample, this clonotype was seen many times. The antigen remains undetermined. The clonotype was recovered from a human donor in good health (CMV status not recorded). Some clones in this sample may be carry-over from other donors' samples. The gene calls are TRBV7-9 and TRBJ2-3; 8 nucleotides agree with TRBD2. This material consisted of CD8+ T cells from cultured PBMCs, taken from culture after CMV antigen stimulation. CDR3 DNA: TGTGCCAGCAGCTTAGGAGAGCGGGGGATCACAGATACGCAGTATTTT. Amino acid sequence: CASSLGERGITDTQYF.